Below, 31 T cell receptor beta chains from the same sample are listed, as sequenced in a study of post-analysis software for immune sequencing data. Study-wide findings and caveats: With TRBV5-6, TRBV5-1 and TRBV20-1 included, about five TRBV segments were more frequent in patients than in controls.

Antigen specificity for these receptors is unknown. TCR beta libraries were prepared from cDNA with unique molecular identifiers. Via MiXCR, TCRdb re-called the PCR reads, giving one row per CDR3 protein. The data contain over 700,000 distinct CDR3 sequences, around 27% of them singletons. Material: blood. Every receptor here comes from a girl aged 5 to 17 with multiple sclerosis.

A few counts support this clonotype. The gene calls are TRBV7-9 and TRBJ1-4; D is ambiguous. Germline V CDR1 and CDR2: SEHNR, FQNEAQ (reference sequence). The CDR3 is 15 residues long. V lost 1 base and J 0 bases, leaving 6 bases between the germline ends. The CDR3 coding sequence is TGTGCCAGCAGCTTAGGCCCCGCAACTAATGAAAAACTGTTTTTT. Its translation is CASSLGPATNEKLFF.

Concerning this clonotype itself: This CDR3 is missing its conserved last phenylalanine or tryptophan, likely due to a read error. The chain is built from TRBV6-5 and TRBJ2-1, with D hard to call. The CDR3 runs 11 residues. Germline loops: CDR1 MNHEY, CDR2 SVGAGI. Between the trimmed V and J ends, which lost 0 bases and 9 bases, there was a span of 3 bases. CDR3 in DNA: TGTGCCAGCAGTTACTCCGGTGAGCAGTTCGTC. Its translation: CASSYSGEQFV.

The CDR3 bases are TGCAGTGCTAGTGGGCGCGGGTCAGGGGGCGCCTATGGCTACACCTTC. Its protein product is CSASGRGSGGAYGYTF. The chain is built from TRBV20-1 and TRBJ1-2, with 8 positions matching TRBD1. Germline-derived CDR1 and CDR2 are DFQATT and SNEGSKA (reference sequence). CDR3 length: 16 residues. V was pared by 3 bases and J by 4 bases, with 13 bases of the junction left unmatched.

Written as DNA, the CDR3 is TGTGCCAGCAGCTCACAGGGGGCTTACGCAGATACGCAGTATTTT. Its translation: CASSSQGAYADTQYF. V gene TRBV7-9 combines with J gene TRBJ2-3, with 9 bases that match TRBD1. V lost 4 bases and J lost 4; bases outside the gene matches: 6. Germline V gene lookup returns CDR1 SEHNR and CDR2 FQNEAQ (reference sequence). This CDR3 has 15 residues.

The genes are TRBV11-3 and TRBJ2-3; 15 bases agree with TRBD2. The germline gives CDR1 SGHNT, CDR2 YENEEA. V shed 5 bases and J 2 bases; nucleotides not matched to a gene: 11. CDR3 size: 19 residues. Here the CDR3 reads CASSAASWTSGRATDTQYF. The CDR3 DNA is TGTGCCAGCAGCGCGGCCTCCTGGACTAGCGGGAGGGCCACAGATACGCAGTATTTT.

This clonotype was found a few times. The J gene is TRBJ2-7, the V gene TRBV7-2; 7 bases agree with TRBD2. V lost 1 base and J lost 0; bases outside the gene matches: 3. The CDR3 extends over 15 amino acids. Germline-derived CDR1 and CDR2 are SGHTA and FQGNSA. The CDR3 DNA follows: TGTGCCAGCAGCTTAGGAGCGGGAAGCTCCTACGAGCAGTACTTC. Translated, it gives CASSLGAGSSYEQYF. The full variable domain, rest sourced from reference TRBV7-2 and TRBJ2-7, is GAGVSQSPSNKVTEKGKDVELRCDPISGHTALYWYRQSLGQGLEFLIYFQGNSAPDKSGLPSDRFSAERTGGSVSTLTIQRTQQEDSAVYLCASSLGAGSSYEQYFGPGTRLTVT.

The CDR3 reads CASSPASGGLYNEQYF. CDR3 in DNA: TGTGCCAGCAGTCCCGCTAGCGGGGGGTTATACAATGAGCAGTACTTC. The V gene is TRBV6-5, the J gene TRBJ2-7; 11 bases match TRBD2. The trim removed 5 bases at V and 7 bases at J, leaving 13 bases unmatched. The length of the CDR3 is 16 residues. The germline gives CDR1 MNHEY, CDR2 SVGAGI.

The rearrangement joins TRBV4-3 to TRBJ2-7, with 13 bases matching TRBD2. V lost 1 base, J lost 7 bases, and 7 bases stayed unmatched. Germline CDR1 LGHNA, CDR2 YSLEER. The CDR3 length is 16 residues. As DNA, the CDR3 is TGCGCCAGCAGCCAAGCCAGGACTAGCGGGAGTAATGAGCAGTACTTC. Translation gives CASSQARTSGSNEQYF.

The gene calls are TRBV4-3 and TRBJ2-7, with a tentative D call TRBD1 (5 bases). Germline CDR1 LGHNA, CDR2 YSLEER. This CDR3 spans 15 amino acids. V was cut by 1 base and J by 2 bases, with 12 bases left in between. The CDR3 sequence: CASSQGQGLAYEQYF. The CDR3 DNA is TGCGCCAGCAGCCAAGGGCAGGGTTTAGCCTACGAGCAGTACTTC.

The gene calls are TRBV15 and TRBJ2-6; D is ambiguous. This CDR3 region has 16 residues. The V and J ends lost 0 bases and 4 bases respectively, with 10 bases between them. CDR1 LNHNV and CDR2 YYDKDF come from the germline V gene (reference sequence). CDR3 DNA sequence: TGTGCCACCAGCAGAGATCTCCAAGCGGGGGCCAACGTCCTGACTTTC. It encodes CATSRDLQAGANVLTF.

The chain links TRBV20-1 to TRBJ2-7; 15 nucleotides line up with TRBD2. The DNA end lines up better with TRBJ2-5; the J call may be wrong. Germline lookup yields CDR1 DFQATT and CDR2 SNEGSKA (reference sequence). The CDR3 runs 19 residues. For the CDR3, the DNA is TGCAGTGCTAGAAGGACTAGCGGGGGGGCCTTGTCCAATTTAGCGACCCAGTACTTC. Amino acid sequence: CSARRTSGGALSNLATQYF.

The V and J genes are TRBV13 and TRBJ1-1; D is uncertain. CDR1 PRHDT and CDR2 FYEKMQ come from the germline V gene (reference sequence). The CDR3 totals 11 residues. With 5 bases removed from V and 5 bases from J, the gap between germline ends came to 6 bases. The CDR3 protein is CASSPETEAFF. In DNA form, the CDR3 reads TGTGCCAGCAGCCCAGAAACTGAAGCTTTCTTT.

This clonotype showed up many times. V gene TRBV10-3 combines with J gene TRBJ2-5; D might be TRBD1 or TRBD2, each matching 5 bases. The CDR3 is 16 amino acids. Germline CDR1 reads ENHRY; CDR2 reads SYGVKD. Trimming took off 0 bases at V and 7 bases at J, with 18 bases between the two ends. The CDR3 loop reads CAISESGRGASGTQYF. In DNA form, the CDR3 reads TGTGCCATCAGTGAGTCGGGCCGGGGCGCCTCTGGGACCCAGTACTTC.

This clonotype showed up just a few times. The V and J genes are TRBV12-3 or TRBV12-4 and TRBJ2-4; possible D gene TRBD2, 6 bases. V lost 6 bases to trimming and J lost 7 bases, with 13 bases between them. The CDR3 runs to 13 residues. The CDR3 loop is CASRVAAGNIQYF. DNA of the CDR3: TGTGCCAGCAGGGTGGCGGCGGGGAACATTCAGTACTTC.

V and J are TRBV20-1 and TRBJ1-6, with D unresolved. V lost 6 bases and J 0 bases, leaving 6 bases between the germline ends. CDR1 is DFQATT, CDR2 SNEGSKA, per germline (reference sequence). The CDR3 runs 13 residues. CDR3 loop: CSAGSSYNSPLHF. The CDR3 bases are TGCAGTGCGGGTAGCTCCTATAATTCACCCCTCCACTTT.

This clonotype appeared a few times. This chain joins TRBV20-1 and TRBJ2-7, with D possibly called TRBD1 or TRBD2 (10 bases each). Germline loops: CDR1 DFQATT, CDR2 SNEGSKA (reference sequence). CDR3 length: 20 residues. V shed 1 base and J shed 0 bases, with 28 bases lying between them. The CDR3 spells CSARGAPDRGGLALSYEQYF. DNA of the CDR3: TGCAGTGCTAGAGGGGCCCCGGACAGGGGGGGACTAGCGCTCTCCTACGAGCAGTACTTC.

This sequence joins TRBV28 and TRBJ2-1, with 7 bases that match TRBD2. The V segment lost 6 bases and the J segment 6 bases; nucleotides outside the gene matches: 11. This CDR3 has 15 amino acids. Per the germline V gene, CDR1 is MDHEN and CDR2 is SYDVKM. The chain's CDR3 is CASRHQSGILNEQFF. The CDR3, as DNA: TGTGCCAGCAGGCATCAAAGCGGGATTCTCAATGAGCAGTTCTTC. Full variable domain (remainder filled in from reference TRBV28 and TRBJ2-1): DVKVTQSSRYLVKRTGEKVFLECVQDMDHENMFWYRQDPGLGLRLIYFSYDVKMKEKGDIPEGYSVSREKKERFSLILESASTNQTSMYLCASRHQSGILNEQFFGPGTRLTVL.

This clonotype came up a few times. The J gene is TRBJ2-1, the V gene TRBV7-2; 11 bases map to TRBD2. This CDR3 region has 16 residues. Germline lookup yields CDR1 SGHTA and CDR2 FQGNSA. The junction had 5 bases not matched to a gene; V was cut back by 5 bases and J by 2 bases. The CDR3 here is CASSRSLAGAYNEQFF. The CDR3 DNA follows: TGTGCCAGCAGCCGATCACTAGCGGGAGCCTACAATGAGCAGTTCTTC.

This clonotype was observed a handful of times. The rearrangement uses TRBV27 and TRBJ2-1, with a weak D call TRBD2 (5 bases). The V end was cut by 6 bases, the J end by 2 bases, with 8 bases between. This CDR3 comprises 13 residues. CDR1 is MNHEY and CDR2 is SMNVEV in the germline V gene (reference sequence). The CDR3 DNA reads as TGTGCCAGCAGACTAGGAGCCTACAATGAGCAGTTCTTC. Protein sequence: CASRLGAYNEQFF.

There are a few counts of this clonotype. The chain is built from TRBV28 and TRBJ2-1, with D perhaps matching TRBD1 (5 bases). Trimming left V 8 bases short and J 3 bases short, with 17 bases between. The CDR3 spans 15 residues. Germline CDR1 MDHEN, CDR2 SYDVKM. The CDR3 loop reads CASLGVAIHYNEQFF. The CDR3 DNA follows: TGTGCCAGCTTAGGGGTCGCGATACACTACAATGAGCAGTTCTTC. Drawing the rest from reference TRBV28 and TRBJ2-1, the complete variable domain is DVKVTQSSRYLVKRTGEKVFLECVQDMDHENMFWYRQDPGLGLRLIYFSYDVKMKEKGDIPEGYSVSREKKERFSLILESASTNQTSMYLCASLGVAIHYNEQFFGPGTRLTVL.

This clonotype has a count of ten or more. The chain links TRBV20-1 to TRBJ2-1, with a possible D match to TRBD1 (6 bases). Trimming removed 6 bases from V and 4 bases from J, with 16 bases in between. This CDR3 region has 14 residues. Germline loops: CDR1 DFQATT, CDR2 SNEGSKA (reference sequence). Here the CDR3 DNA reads TGCAGTGCCGCTAGGACAGTGAGTTACAATGAGCAGTTCTTC. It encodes CSAARTVSYNEQFF.

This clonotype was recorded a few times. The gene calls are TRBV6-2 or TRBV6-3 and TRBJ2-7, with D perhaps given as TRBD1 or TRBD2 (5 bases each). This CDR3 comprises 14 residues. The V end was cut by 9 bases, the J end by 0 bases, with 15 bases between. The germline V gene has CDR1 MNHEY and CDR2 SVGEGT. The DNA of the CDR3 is TGTGCCAGTAAAACTTGGGGGAGCTCCTACGAGCAGTACTTC. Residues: CASKTWGSSYEQYF.

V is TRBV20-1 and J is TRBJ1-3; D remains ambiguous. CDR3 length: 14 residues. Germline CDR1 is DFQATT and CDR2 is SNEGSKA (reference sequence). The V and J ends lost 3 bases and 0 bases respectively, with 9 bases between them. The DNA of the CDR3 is TGCAGTGCTAGGAGGCAGTTCTCTGGAAACACCATATATTTT. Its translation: CSARRQFSGNTIYF.

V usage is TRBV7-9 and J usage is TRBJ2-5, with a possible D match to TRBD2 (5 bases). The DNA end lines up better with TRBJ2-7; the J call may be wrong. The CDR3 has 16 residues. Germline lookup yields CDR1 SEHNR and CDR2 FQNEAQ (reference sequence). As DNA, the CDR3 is TGTGCCAGCAGCCAGGCGGATGGAGGCCGGGGTTACGAGCAGTACTTC. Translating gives CASSQADGGRGYEQYF.

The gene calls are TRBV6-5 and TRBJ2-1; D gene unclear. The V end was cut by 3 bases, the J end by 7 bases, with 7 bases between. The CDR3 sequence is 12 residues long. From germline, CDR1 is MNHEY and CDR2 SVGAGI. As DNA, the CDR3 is TGTGCCAGCAGTTATTATGGAAATGAGCAGTTCTTC. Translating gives CASSYYGNEQFF.

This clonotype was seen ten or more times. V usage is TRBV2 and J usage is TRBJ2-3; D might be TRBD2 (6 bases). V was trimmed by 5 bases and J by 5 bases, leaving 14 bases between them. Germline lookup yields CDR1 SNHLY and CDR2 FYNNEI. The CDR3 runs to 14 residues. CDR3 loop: CASSLGGRRDTQYF. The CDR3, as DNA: TGTGCCAGCAGTCTCGGGGGTCGGCGAGATACGCAGTATTTT. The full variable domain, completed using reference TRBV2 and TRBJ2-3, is EPEVTQTPSHQVTQMGQEVILRCVPISNHLYFYWYRQILGQKVEFLVSFYNNEISEKSEIFDDQFSVERPDGSNFTLKIRSTKLEDSAMYFCASSLGGRRDTQYFGPGTRLTVL.

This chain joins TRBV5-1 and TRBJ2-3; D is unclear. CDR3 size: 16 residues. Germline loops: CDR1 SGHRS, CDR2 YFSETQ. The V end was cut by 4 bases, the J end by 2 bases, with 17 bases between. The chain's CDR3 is CASSSARAISTDTQYF. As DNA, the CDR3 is TGCGCCAGCAGCAGCGCTCGGGCGATATCCACAGATACGCAGTATTTT.

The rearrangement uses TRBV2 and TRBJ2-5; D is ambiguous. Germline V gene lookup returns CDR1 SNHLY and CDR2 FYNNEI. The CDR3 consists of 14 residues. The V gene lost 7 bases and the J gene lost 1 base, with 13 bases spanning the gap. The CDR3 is CASNERLSQETQYF. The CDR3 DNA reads TGTGCCAGCAACGAGAGGCTCAGCCAAGAGACCCAGTACTTC.

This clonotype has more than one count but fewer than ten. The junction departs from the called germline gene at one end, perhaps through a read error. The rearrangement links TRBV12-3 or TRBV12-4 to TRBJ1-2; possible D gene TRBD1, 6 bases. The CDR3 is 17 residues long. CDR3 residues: CASSFLVSGGADYGYTF. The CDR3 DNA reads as TGTGCCAGTAGTTTTTTGGTCTCGGGGGGCGCGGACTATGGCTACACCTTC.

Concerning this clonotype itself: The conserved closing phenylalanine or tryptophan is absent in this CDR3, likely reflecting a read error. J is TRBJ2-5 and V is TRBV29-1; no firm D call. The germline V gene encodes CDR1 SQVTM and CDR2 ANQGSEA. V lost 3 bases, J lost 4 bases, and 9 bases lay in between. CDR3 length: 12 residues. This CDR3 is CSVDPVGETQYC. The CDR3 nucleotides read TGCAGCGTTGACCCAGTGGGAGAGACCCAGTACTGC.

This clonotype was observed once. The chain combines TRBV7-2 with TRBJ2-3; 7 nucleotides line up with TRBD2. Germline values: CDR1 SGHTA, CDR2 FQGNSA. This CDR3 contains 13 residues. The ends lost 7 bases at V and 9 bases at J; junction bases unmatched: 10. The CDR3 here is CASNPGGGRTQYF. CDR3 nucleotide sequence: TGTGCCAGCAACCCGGGCGGGGGAAGAACGCAGTATTTT.